This T cell receptor (beta chain) comes out of a study of T cells in Graves' hyperthyroidism and ophthalmopathy. Amplified TCR beta CDR3 regions came from RNA transcripts. HTBI primers drove first-round RT-PCR of the TCR CDR3. TCRdb processed the multiplex PCR reads anew with MiXCR; each CDR3 protein has one entry. The sample has 700,000 to 950,000 distinct CDR3 sequences, about 35% seen once. The junction had 15 bases not matched to a gene; V was cut back by 4 bases and J by 7 bases. Per germline, CDR1 SEHNR and CDR2 FQNEAQ (reference sequence). The CDR3 runs to 17 residues. This clonotype has a count of ten or more. Absence of ophthalmopathy progression within 18 months defined stable Graves' hyperthyroidism. Diagnoses were made from clinical symptoms, serum measures (thyroxine and TRAb), thyroid ultrasound and orbital computed tomography. The authors took PBMCs from roughly 9.5 ml fresh peripheral blood.

J is TRBJ2-7 and V is TRBV7-9; the match to TRBD2 covers 11 bases. The sequenced material came from blood. The clonotype originates from a middle-aged woman with Graves' hyperthyroidism. The CDR3 is CASSSPGGSSGRQEQYF. The CDR3 nucleotides read TGTGCCAGCAGCTCACCGGGTGGGTCTAGCGGGAGGCAAGAGCAGTACTTC.